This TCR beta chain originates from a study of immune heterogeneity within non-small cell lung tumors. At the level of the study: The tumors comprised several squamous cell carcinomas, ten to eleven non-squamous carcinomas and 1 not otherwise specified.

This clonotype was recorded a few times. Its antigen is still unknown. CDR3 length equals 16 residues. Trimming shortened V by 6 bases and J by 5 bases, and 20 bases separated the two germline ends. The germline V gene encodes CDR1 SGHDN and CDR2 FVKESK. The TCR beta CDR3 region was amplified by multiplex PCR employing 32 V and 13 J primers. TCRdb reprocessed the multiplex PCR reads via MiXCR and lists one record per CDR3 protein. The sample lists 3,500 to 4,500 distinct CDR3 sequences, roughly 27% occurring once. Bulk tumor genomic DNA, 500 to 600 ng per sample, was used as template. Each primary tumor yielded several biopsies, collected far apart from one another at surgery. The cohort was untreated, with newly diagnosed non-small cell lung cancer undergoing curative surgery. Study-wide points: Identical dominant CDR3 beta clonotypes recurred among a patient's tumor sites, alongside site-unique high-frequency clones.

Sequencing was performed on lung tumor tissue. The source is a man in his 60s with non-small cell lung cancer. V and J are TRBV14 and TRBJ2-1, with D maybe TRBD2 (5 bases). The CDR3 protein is CASSINKGEFNNEQFF. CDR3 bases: TGTGCCAGCAGTATAAATAAGGGAGAATTCAACAATGAGCAGTTCTTC.